A selection of T cell receptor beta chains follows, all from one sample in a study of cytomegalovirus exposure and HLA in healthy donors. This table comes from immunoSEQ multiplex PCR, and its TCRdb copy is limited to in-frame clones, with some not included. The table lists 150,000 to 200,000 clones, 85% of them singletons. Sequenced: PBMCs. Every receptor here comes from a man aged 30 to 45 in good health and CMV-seropositive. Both conserved end residues are part of each CDR3. Fields, in order: CDR3 protein, CDR3 DNA, V gene, D gene, J gene, clone size. A D gene is named only where the DNA matches it firmly. Some rows mark clone size as missing; the rest say once, few, many or name a class of expanded clone.

CDR3aa: CASSQDVIGGAREPQHF; CDR3nt: TGCGCCAGCAGCCAAGATGTGATAGGGGGCGCGAGGGAGCCCCAGCATTTT; v_gene: TRBV4-3; d_gene: TRBD1; j_gene: TRBJ1-5; abundance: .
CDR3aa: CASSWDREPEQYF; CDR3nt: TGTGCCAGCAGCTGGGACAGGGAGCCCGAGCAGTACTTC; v_gene: TRBV7-9; d_gene: TRBD1; j_gene: TRBJ2-7; abundance: .
CDR3aa: CAWENRVGQPQHF; CDR3nt: TGTGCCTGGGAAAACAGGGTAGGCCAGCCCCAGCATTTT; v_gene: TRBV30; d_gene: .; j_gene: TRBJ1-5; abundance: .
CDR3aa: CASRGLAGGRSDTGELFF; CDR3nt: TGTGCCAGCAGGGGACTAGCGGGGGGGCGTTCGGACACCGGGGAGCTGTTTTTT; v_gene: TRBV5-6; d_gene: TRBD2; j_gene: TRBJ2-2; abundance: .
CDR3aa: CASTLTGTGPYNEQFF; CDR3nt: TGTGCCAGCACCCTAACCGGGACAGGGCCATACAATGAGCAGTTCTTC; v_gene: TRBV27; d_gene: TRBD1; j_gene: TRBJ2-1; abundance: .
CDR3aa: CASSRVEVPAYGYTF; CDR3nt: TGTGCCAGCAGCCGGGTTGAAGTACCCGCCTATGGCTACACCTTC; v_gene: TRBV5-4; d_gene: .; j_gene: TRBJ1-2; abundance: .
CDR3aa: CASSLPGTGIYEQYF; CDR3nt: TGTGCCAGCAGCTTACCCGGGACAGGGATCTACGAGCAGTACTTC; v_gene: TRBV7-9; d_gene: TRBD1; j_gene: TRBJ2-7; abundance: .
CDR3aa: CSARTGTEAFF; CDR3nt: TGCAGTGCTCGTACAGGGACTGAAGCTTTCTTT; v_gene: TRBV20-1; d_gene: .; j_gene: TRBJ1-1; abundance: .
CDR3aa: CASSSGLAPQETQYF; CDR3nt: TGTGCCAGCAGCTCAGGACTAGCGCCACAAGAGACCCAGTACTTC; v_gene: TRBV11-3; d_gene: TRBD2; j_gene: TRBJ2-5; abundance: .
CDR3aa: CASSIGVDDLSTGYTF; CDR3nt: TGTGCCAGTAGTATCGGGGTAGACGATCTGTCGACTGGCTACACCTTC; v_gene: TRBV19; d_gene: .; j_gene: TRBJ1-2; abundance: .
CDR3aa: CASSEFSGGGYNEQFF; CDR3nt: TGTGCCAGCAGTGAATTCTCTGGGGGGGGGTACAATGAGCAGTTCTTC; v_gene: TRBV2; d_gene: TRBD2; j_gene: TRBJ2-1; abundance: .
CDR3aa: CASSYNGQGTIYEQYF; CDR3nt: TGCGCCAGCAGCTACAACGGACAGGGAACGATATACGAGCAGTACTTC; v_gene: TRBV5-1; d_gene: TRBD1; j_gene: TRBJ2-7; abundance: once
CDR3aa: CASSIGTGGNNEKLFF; CDR3nt: TGTGCCAGTAGTATAGGGACAGGGGGGAATAATGAAAAACTGTTTTTT; v_gene: TRBV19; d_gene: TRBD1; j_gene: TRBJ1-4; abundance: .
CDR3aa: CASKSGGRTEAFF; CDR3nt: TGTGCCAGCAAGTCAGGGGGGAGAACTGAAGCTTTCTTT; v_gene: TRBV27; d_gene: TRBD1; j_gene: TRBJ1-1; abundance: .
CDR3aa: CASSPVKAGGGLIQETQYF; CDR3nt: TGTGCCAGCTCACCGGTCAAGGCAGGGGGAGGATTAATCCAAGAGACCCAGTACTTC; v_gene: TRBV18; d_gene: .; j_gene: TRBJ2-5; abundance: .
CDR3aa: CASGEGDTGELFF; CDR3nt: TGTGCCAGCGGGGAGGGTGACACCGGGGAGCTGTTTTTT; v_gene: TRBV6-1; d_gene: TRBD2; j_gene: TRBJ2-2; abundance: .
CDR3aa: CASSSPLRFGLNEQFF; CDR3nt: TGTGCCAGCAGTTCGCCTCTACGCTTTGGGCTCAATGAGCAGTTCTTC; v_gene: TRBV6-5; d_gene: .; j_gene: TRBJ2-1; abundance: .
CDR3aa: CASSLLGQGAIKEAFF; CDR3nt: TGTGCCAGCAGCTTGCTGGGACAGGGGGCGATTAAGGAAGCTTTCTTT; v_gene: TRBV5-6; d_gene: TRBD1; j_gene: TRBJ1-1; abundance: .
CDR3aa: CARAGRARQPQHF; CDR3nt: TGTGCTCGAGCTGGGAGGGCCCGTCAGCCCCAGCATTTT; v_gene: TRBV19; d_gene: .; j_gene: TRBJ1-5; abundance: .
CDR3aa: CASSFLQGAREKLFF; CDR3nt: TGTGCCAGCAGTTTTCTACAGGGGGCTCGAGAAAAACTGTTTTTT; v_gene: TRBV6-5; d_gene: TRBD1; j_gene: TRBJ1-4; abundance: .
CDR3aa: CASSGSGGEQYF; CDR3nt: TGTGCCAGCAGCGGGTCGGGGGGGGAGCAGTACTTC; v_gene: TRBV9; d_gene: TRBD2; j_gene: TRBJ2-7; abundance: .
CDR3aa: CASSLAGGNQPQHF; CDR3nt: TGTGCCAGCAGCTTGGCAGGGGGCAATCAGCCCCAGCATTTT; v_gene: TRBV7-9; d_gene: .; j_gene: TRBJ1-5; abundance: .
CDR3aa: CASSLRGRDYEQYF; CDR3nt: TGTGCCAGCAGCTTAAGGGGCAGGGACTACGAGCAGTACTTC; v_gene: TRBV7-3; d_gene: .; j_gene: TRBJ2-7; abundance: few
CDR3aa: CASSSGANNYGYTF; CDR3nt: TGTGCCAGTAGTAGCGGGGCGAATAACTATGGCTACACCTTC; v_gene: TRBV19; d_gene: .; j_gene: TRBJ1-2; abundance: .
CDR3aa: CASSSNPPGEYSYNEQFF; CDR3nt: TGTGCCAGCAGCTCCAACCCCCCAGGGGAATACTCCTACAATGAGCAGTTCTTC; v_gene: TRBV7-8; d_gene: .; j_gene: TRBJ2-1; abundance: .
CDR3aa: CASSLPGTNYGYTF; CDR3nt: TGTGCCAGCAGCTTACCAGGGACTAACTATGGCTACACCTTC; v_gene: TRBV11-2; d_gene: .; j_gene: TRBJ1-2; abundance: .
CDR3aa: CASSRKTGGAGNQPQHF; CDR3nt: TGTGCCAGCAGCAGAAAGACAGGGGGCGCAGGCAATCAGCCCCAGCATTTT; v_gene: TRBV21-1; d_gene: .; j_gene: TRBJ1-5; abundance: .
CDR3aa: CASSPFTSGGANEQFF; CDR3nt: TGTGCCAGCAGCCCATTCACTAGCGGGGGGGCAAATGAGCAGTTCTTC; v_gene: TRBV7-8; d_gene: TRBD2; j_gene: TRBJ2-1; abundance: once
CDR3aa: CASSLYAERTGELFF; CDR3nt: TGTGCCAGCAGTTTATACGCCGAGAGGACCGGGGAGCTGTTTTTT; v_gene: TRBV27; d_gene: .; j_gene: TRBJ2-2; abundance: .
CDR3aa: CASSGQGLSYEQYF; CDR3nt: TGTGCCAGCAGCGGACAGGGGCTCTCCTACGAGCAGTACTTC; v_gene: TRBV6-5; d_gene: TRBD1; j_gene: TRBJ2-7; abundance: .
CDR3aa: CASSQDSGGQHLTYEQYF; CDR3nt: TGTGCCAGCAGCCAAGATAGCGGGGGACAGCACTTAACCTACGAGCAGTACTTC; v_gene: TRBV4-2; d_gene: TRBD2; j_gene: TRBJ2-7; abundance: .
CDR3aa: CAWSVRDEQPQHF; CDR3nt: TGTGCCTGGAGTGTACGGGATGAACAGCCCCAGCATTTT; v_gene: TRBV30; d_gene: .; j_gene: TRBJ1-5; abundance: .
CDR3aa: CASSYFLGGQDTQYF; CDR3nt: TGTGCCAGCAGTTACTTCTTGGGGGGGCAAGATACGCAGTATTTT; v_gene: TRBV6-5; d_gene: .; j_gene: TRBJ2-3; abundance: .
CDR3aa: CASSRQGDGNSPLHF; CDR3nt: TGTGCCAGCAGCCGACAGGGGGACGGGAATTCACCCCTCCACTTT; v_gene: TRBV6-5; d_gene: TRBD1; j_gene: TRBJ1-6; abundance: .
CDR3aa: CASTGQNSGNTIYF; CDR3nt: TGTGCCAGCACCGGACAGAACTCTGGAAACACCATATATTTT; v_gene: TRBV6-5; d_gene: .; j_gene: TRBJ1-3; abundance: .
CDR3aa: CASTSGQEPYEQYF; CDR3nt: TGTGCCAGCACATCGGGACAGGAGCCCTACGAGCAGTACTTC; v_gene: TRBV2; d_gene: TRBD1; j_gene: TRBJ2-7; abundance: .
CDR3aa: CASSSRLSTDTQYF; CDR3nt: TGTGCCAGCAGCTCTCGACTGAGCACAGATACGCAGTATTTT; v_gene: TRBV7-9; d_gene: .; j_gene: TRBJ2-3; abundance: .
CDR3aa: CASSDRSGTGTSGQPQHF; CDR3nt: TGTGCCAGCTCAGATCGGTCCGGGACAGGGACCAGCGGTCAGCCCCAGCATTTT; v_gene: TRBV18; d_gene: TRBD1; j_gene: TRBJ1-5; abundance: few
CDR3aa: CASSPLPFDGYTF; CDR3nt: TGTGCCAGCTCACCACTCCCTTTCGATGGCTACACCTTC; v_gene: TRBV18; d_gene: .; j_gene: TRBJ1-2; abundance: few
CDR3aa: CASSPGGTGTLRGEAFF; CDR3nt: TGCGCCAGCAGCCCCGGGGGGACAGGGACCCTTAGGGGTGAAGCTTTCTTT; v_gene: TRBV4-1; d_gene: TRBD1; j_gene: TRBJ1-1; abundance: .
CDR3aa: CASSVGTSGATDTQYF; CDR3nt: TGTGCCAGCAGCGTAGGGACTAGCGGGGCCACAGATACGCAGTATTTT; v_gene: TRBV9; d_gene: TRBD2; j_gene: TRBJ2-3; abundance: .
CDR3aa: CASSSQGAGSNQPQHF; CDR3nt: TGTGCCAGCAGCTCACAGGGGGCAGGGAGCAATCAGCCCCAGCATTTT; v_gene: TRBV7-2; d_gene: TRBD1; j_gene: TRBJ1-5; abundance: .
CDR3aa: CASSQERRGAYGYTF; CDR3nt: TGTGCCAGCAGCCAAGAGCGACGGGGTGCCTATGGCTACACCTTC; v_gene: TRBV4-2; d_gene: .; j_gene: TRBJ1-2; abundance: .
CDR3aa: CASSFGHRAETQYF; CDR3nt: TGTGCCAGCAGCTTTGGTCACCGCGCAGAGACCCAGTACTTC; v_gene: TRBV7-6; d_gene: .; j_gene: TRBJ2-5; abundance: .
CDR3aa: CASTQDGMGITSSYEQYF; CDR3nt: TGTGCCAGCACCCAAGACGGGATGGGAATAACCAGCTCCTACGAGCAGTACTTC; v_gene: TRBV4-2; d_gene: .; j_gene: TRBJ2-7; abundance: .
CDR3aa: CASSLAGGITEAFF; CDR3nt: TGCGCCAGCAGCTTGGCTGGAGGGATCACTGAAGCTTTCTTT; v_gene: TRBV5-1; d_gene: .; j_gene: TRBJ1-1; abundance: .